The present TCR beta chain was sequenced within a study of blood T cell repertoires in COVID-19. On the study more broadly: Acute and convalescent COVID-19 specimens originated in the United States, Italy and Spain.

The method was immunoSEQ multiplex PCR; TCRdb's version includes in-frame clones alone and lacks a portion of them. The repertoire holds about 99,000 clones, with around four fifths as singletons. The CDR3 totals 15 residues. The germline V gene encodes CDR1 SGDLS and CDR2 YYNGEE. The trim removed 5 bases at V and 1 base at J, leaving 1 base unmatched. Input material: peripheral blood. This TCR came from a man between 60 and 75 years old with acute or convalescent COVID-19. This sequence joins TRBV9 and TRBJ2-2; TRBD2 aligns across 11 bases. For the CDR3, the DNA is TGTGCCAGCAGGCTAGCGGGGGGGAACACCGGGGAGCTGTTTTTT. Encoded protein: CASRLAGGNTGELFF.